This T cell receptor beta chain came from a study of T cell repertoires in cytomegalovirus infection. Study-level background: Through public TCR beta signatures, both CMV infection and matching HLA type were indicated. Broader study findings: There were HLA-C-restricted CMV-specific TCR beta clonotypes dominating the ex vivo response.

MiXCR, applied by TCRdb to the reads, yields one record per CDR3 protein. The data hold about 230,000 distinct CDR3 sequences, with about 23% observed a single time. This clonotype was detected ten times or more. Its antigen is as yet unknown. This clonotype originated in a human donor in good health (CMV status not recorded). Some clones in this sample may be carry-over from other donors' samples. The sample comprised CD8+ T cells from PBMCs.

In DNA, the CDR3 is TGTGCCAGCAGCGCCAGCTCTAGCTCCTACGAGCAGTACTTC. Encoded protein: CASSASSSSYEQYF. The chain has TRBV7-2 and TRBJ2-7; D is ambiguous. Germline loops: CDR1 SGHTA, CDR2 FQGNSA. Trimming removed 5 bases at V and 0 bases at J, with 11 bases between. The length of the CDR3 is 14 residues.